The 27 T cell receptor beta chains reported below all come from one sample, sequenced in a study of blood T cell repertoires in COVID-19 (dated by TCRdb to about 2020). Receptor amplification or capture employed the immunoSEQ multiplex PCR assay. In its TCRdb copy, this immuneACCESS table keeps in-frame sequences only and misses some clones. Where compared with another copy, unresolved V genes explain less than half of these, and the others have no known cause. This sample lists 200,000 to 250,000 clones; around 89% were detected once. Around 6.3% of the sample is taken by the ten largest. Sequencing was carried out using peripheral blood. The source of these receptors is a woman aged 30 to 39 with COVID-19, enrolled during active disease.

This sequence joins TRBV4-3 and TRBJ2-3; D not resolved. The CDR3 runs 14 residues. Trimming stripped 1 base from V and 4 bases from J, with 9 bases between. Germline V gene sequence: CDR1 LGHNA, CDR2 YSLEER. CDR3 bases: TGCGCCAGCAGCCAAGGATGGGCTCCAGATACGCAGTATTTT. Translated: CASSQGWAPDTQYF.

The V gene is TRBV7-6, the J gene TRBJ2-3; 9 bases map to TRBD2. The CDR3 length is 16 residues. Trimming cost V 7 bases and J 4 bases; bases outside gene matches: 12. Germline lookup yields CDR1 SGHVS and CDR2 FNYEAQ. The CDR3 here is CASMNLAGEGSDTQYF. The CDR3 DNA is TGTGCCAGCATGAACTTAGCGGGAGAGGGGTCAGATACGCAGTATTTT.

The chain recombines TRBV11-2 with TRBJ2-5; 7 positions agree with TRBD2. This CDR3 contains 15 residues. The junction had 7 bases not matched to a gene; V was cut back by 3 bases and J by 3 bases. The germline gives CDR1 SGHAT, CDR2 FQNNGV. Here the CDR3 DNA reads TGTGCCAGCAGCTTTTCCTTAGCGGGCAAAGAGACCCAGTACTTC. Protein: CASSFSLAGKETQYF.

The chain has TRBV7-6 and TRBJ2-1, with 7 nucleotides matching TRBD2. Germline V gene lookup returns CDR1 SGHVS and CDR2 FNYEAQ. This CDR3 region has 17 residues. V gave up 1 base and J gave up 0 bases; unmatched junction bases: 6. The CDR3 DNA reads TGTGCCAGCAGCTTAGGGGGGGGGATGAGCTCCTACAATGAGCAGTTCTTC. As protein: CASSLGGGMSSYNEQFF. The entire variable domain, with the rest obtained from reference TRBV7-6 and TRBJ2-1, is as follows: GAGVSQSPRYKVTKRGQDVALRCDPISGHVSLYWYRQALGQGPEFLTYFNYEAQQDKSGLPNDRFSAERPEGSISTLTIQRTEQRDSAMYRCASSLGGGMSSYNEQFFGPGTRLTVL.

The chain's CDR3 is CASSYSGQGNYGYTF. As DNA, the CDR3 is TGTGCCAGCAGTTACTCTGGACAGGGGAACTATGGCTACACCTTC. The gene calls are TRBV6-5 and TRBJ1-2; 9 nucleotides align to TRBD1. Per germline, CDR1 MNHEY and CDR2 SVGAGI. V shed 0 bases and J 2 bases; nucleotides not matched to a gene: 1. The CDR3 sequence is 15 residues long.

The chain couples TRBV27 to TRBJ1-5, with a tentative D call TRBD1 (6 bases). Germline loops: CDR1 MNHEY, CDR2 SMNVEV (reference sequence). The CDR3 length is 15 residues. Trimming left V 5 bases short and J 1 base short, with 12 bases between. CDR3 bases: TGTGCCAGCAGTCCTTACAGGGCCAGCAATCAGCCCCAGCATTTT. Translating it yields CASSPYRASNQPQHF.

This chain uses TRBV11-2 with TRBJ2-3, with 10 bases fitting TRBD2. The CDR3 is 17 residues long. Germline lookup yields CDR1 SGHAT and CDR2 FQNNGV. V trimming: 6 bases; J trimming: 4 bases; junction bases outside the gene matches: 13. The CDR3 loop reads CASSPLAGDRGADTQYF. CDR3 sequence (DNA): TGTGCCAGCAGTCCCCTAGCGGGAGATCGAGGTGCAGATACGCAGTATTTT. Full variable domain (rest looked up from reference TRBV11-2 and TRBJ2-3): EAGVAQSPRYKIIEKRQSVAFWCNPISGHATLYWYQQILGQGPKLLIQFQNNGVVDDSQLPKDRFSAERLKGVDSTLKIQPAKLEDSAVYLCASSPLAGDRGADTQYFGPGTRLTVL.

V is TRBV7-8 and J is TRBJ2-5; no definite D call. V dropped 2 bases and J dropped 1 base, with 14 bases sitting between them. This CDR3 comprises 16 residues. Germline CDR1 SGHVS, CDR2 FQNEAQ. The DNA for the CDR3 is TGTGCCAGCAGCTTAAGGCGCGGATTGGGCCAAGAGACCCAGTACTTC. Its protein is CASSLRRGLGQETQYF. The full variable domain, its missing parts supplied by reference TRBV7-8 and TRBJ2-5, is GAGVSQSPRYKVAKRGQDVALRCDPISGHVSLFWYQQALGQGPEFLTYFQNEAQLDKSGLPSDRFFAERPEGSVSTLKIQRTQQEDSAVYLCASSLRRGLGQETQYFGPGTRLLVL.

This sequence joins TRBV5-1 and TRBJ2-1; D not resolved. V dropped 0 bases and J dropped 8 bases, with 6 bases sitting between them. The CDR3 covers 12 residues. Germline CDR1 is SGHRS and CDR2 is YFSETQ. CDR3 sequence: CASSLGHYEQFF. The CDR3 nucleotides are TGCGCCAGCAGCTTGGGTCACTATGAGCAGTTCTTC.

V gene TRBV6-2 or TRBV6-3 combines with J gene TRBJ2-7; TRBD1 might be the D (6 bases). The V gene's germline CDR1 is MNHEY and CDR2 SVGEGT. The CDR3 runs 14 residues. V lost 4 bases to trimming and J lost 2 bases, with 12 bases between them. The CDR3 sequence is CASSSTGTPYEQYF. CDR3 nucleotide sequence: TGTGCCAGCAGTTCAACAGGGACCCCCTACGAGCAGTACTTC.

The V gene is TRBV2, the J gene TRBJ2-3; 8 bases are a match to TRBD2. Germline loops: CDR1 SNHLY, CDR2 FYNNEI. The V and J ends lost 6 bases and 4 bases, in that order; junction bases with no gene match: 9. This CDR3 contains 15 residues. For the CDR3, the DNA is TGTGCCAGCAGGGAGAGCGGGAGCGGGCCAGATACGCAGTATTTT. Protein: CASRESGSGPDTQYF.

By sample share, this clone is medium-sized. The CDR3 nucleotides are TGTGCCAGCGGCGAGGACAGTGAGCAGTTCTTC. Encoded protein: CASGEDSEQFF. The chain links TRBV11-2 to TRBJ2-1; D is possibly TRBD1 (6 bases). V was cut by 8 bases and J by 9 bases, with 11 bases left in between. Germline loops: CDR1 SGHAT, CDR2 FQNNGV. The CDR3 runs to 11 residues.

The genes are TRBV24-1 and TRBJ2-3; D is perhaps TRBD2 (6 bases). This CDR3 region has 14 residues. Germline V CDR1 and CDR2: KGHDR, SFDVKD. V was pared by 5 bases and J by 5 bases, with 13 bases between. The CDR3, as DNA: TGTGCCACCAGTGTTAGGGAGGCGAGAGATACGCAGTATTTT. Residues: CATSVREARDTQYF.

The chain is built from TRBV15 and TRBJ1-4; D not resolved. Germline V lookup: CDR1 LNHNV, CDR2 YYDKDF (reference sequence). CDR3 length: 16 residues. V dropped 5 bases and J dropped 0 bases, with 13 bases sitting between them. CDR3 nucleotide sequence: TGTGCCACCAGCGAGTTAAATCTTCCAACTAATGAAAAACTGTTTTTT. Protein: CATSELNLPTNEKLFF.

This clone came up a few times. The chain couples TRBV5-6 to TRBJ2-7, with D perhaps matching TRBD2 (5 bases). Trimming removed 6 bases from V and 2 bases from J, with 18 bases in between. The CDR3 has 15 residues. Germline CDR1 is SGHDT and CDR2 is YYEEEE. CDR3 residues: CASTSARLATYEQYF. The CDR3 coding sequence is TGTGCCAGCACTTCGGCGAGGCTAGCTACCTACGAGCAGTACTTC.

The chain joins TRBV4-2 to TRBJ1-1, with 7 bases lining up with TRBD1. After removal of 4 bases from V and 0 bases from J, the junction contained 5 bases not matched to a gene. The CDR3 is 15 residues long. CDR1 is LGHNA, CDR2 YNFKEQ, per germline. CDR3 sequence reads: CASSRDRVLNTEAFF. As DNA, the CDR3 is TGTGCCAGCAGCCGAGACAGGGTTTTGAACACTGAAGCTTTCTTT.

This CDR3 reads CASSGTGQGSEKLFF. The CDR3 coding sequence is TGTGCCAGTAGTGGGACGGGACAGGGCTCCGAAAAACTGTTTTTT. This chain links TRBV19 with TRBJ1-4, with 9 bases fitting TRBD1. Trimming removed 5 bases from V and 8 bases from J; junction bases left unmatched: 9. Germline assignment: CDR1 LNHDA and CDR2 SQIVND (reference sequence). The length of the CDR3 is 15 residues.

This chain uses TRBV15 with TRBJ1-1; D unresolved. Deletions cut 0 bases from V and 1 base from J, with 9 bases between. The V gene's germline CDR1 is LNHNV and CDR2 YYDKDF (reference sequence). This CDR3 comprises 15 residues. The CDR3 DNA reads as TGTGCCACCAGCAGAGATCTTGCGGGGAACACTGAAGCTTTCTTT. This codes for CATSRDLAGNTEAFF.

V gene TRBV7-9 combines with J gene TRBJ2-1; TRBD2 aligns across 12 bases. V dropped 6 bases and J dropped 13; count of bases not matched to a gene: 16. The CDR3 length is 16 residues. Per germline, CDR1 SEHNR and CDR2 FQNEAQ (reference sequence). CDR3: CASRSPGLAGISEQFF. CDR3 coding DNA: TGTGCCAGCAGGAGTCCGGGACTAGCGGGTATCTCCGAACAGTTCTTC.

V gene TRBV18 combines with J gene TRBJ1-6; 7 bases fit TRBD1. In germline, CDR1 is KGHSH, CDR2 LQKENI. The CDR3 is 14 amino acids. After removal of 3 bases from V and 10 bases from J, the junction contained 6 bases not matched to a gene. CDR3 coding DNA: TGTGCCAGCTCACCTACAGGGGTAGGCTCACCCCTCCACTTT. Translating it yields CASSPTGVGSPLHF.

V and J are TRBV24-1 and TRBJ2-3, with D possibly TRBD1 on 8 matching bases. V was pared by 10 bases and J by 3 bases, with 13 bases between. The CDR3 contains 13 residues. Germline V lookup: CDR1 KGHDR, CDR2 SFDVKD. The CDR3 nucleotides read TGTGCCACTTCACAGGGGGGGACAGATACGCAGTATTTT. Its translation is CATSQGGTDTQYF.

V usage is TRBV4-1 and J usage is TRBJ1-5; D is uncertain. The CDR3 spans 15 residues. Germline-derived CDR1 and CDR2 are MGHRA and YSYEKL. The V and J ends lost 1 base and 0 bases respectively, with 7 bases between them. CDR3 DNA: TGCGCCAGCAGCCAAGTGGGAGGTAGCAATCAGCCCCAGCATTTT. It specifies CASSQVGGSNQPQHF.

The chain links TRBV28 to TRBJ2-2; the match to TRBD2 covers 8 bases. Germline CDR1 and CDR2: MDHEN and SYDVKM. V trimming: 1 base; J trimming: 1 base; junction bases outside the gene matches: 5. The CDR3 sequence is 17 residues long. The CDR3 coding sequence is TGTGCCAGCAGTTTATTTGCGGGGGGAAAGAACACCGGGGAGCTGTTTTTT. Its translation is CASSLFAGGKNTGELFF.

V usage is TRBV29-1 and J usage is TRBJ2-5; 8 nucleotides line up with TRBD1. This CDR3 contains 16 residues. Germline V gene lookup returns CDR1 SQVTM and CDR2 ANQGSEA. V shed 4 bases, J shed 5 bases, and the junction held 15 bases outside the gene matches. The CDR3 region is CSVVVYGQGPGETQYF. The CDR3 coding sequence is TGCAGCGTTGTAGTGTATGGACAGGGCCCCGGGGAGACCCAGTACTTC. Looking up the rest from reference TRBV29-1 and TRBJ2-5 gives the full variable domain: SAVISQKPSRDICQRGTSLTIQCQVDSQVTMMFWYRQQPGQSLTLIATANQGSEATYESGFVIDKFPISRPNLTFSTLTVSNMSPEDSSIYLCSVVVYGQGPGETQYFGPGTRLLVL.

The chain combines TRBV7-9 with TRBJ2-5; D uncertain. V shed 0 bases and J shed 5 bases, with 10 bases lying between them. CDR3 size: 14 residues. Germline CDR1 SEHNR, CDR2 FQNEAQ (reference sequence). The CDR3 is CASSLALLEETQYF. In DNA form, the CDR3 reads TGTGCCAGCAGCTTAGCGCTCCTAGAGGAGACCCAGTACTTC.

The chain employs TRBV7-8 and TRBJ1-2, with unresolved D. The CDR3 spans 16 residues. The V gene lost 1 base and the J gene lost 10 bases, with 22 bases spanning the gap. Germline CDR1 reads SGHVS; CDR2 reads FQNEAQ. CDR3 DNA sequence: TGTGCCAGCAGCTTAGTTAGGCGGGGTCCTTCCGTTGCCTACACCTTC. It translates to CASSLVRRGPSVAYTF.

This sequence joins TRBV12-2 and TRBJ1-2. TRBV12-2 is a pseudogene segment. The CDR3 covers 16 residues. This CDR3 is CASRYPTGTINYGYTF. CDR3 bases: TGTGCAAGTCGTTACCCAACAGGGACTATCAACTATGGCTACACCTTC.